This T cell receptor beta chain was identified in a study of blood T cell repertoires in COVID-19. Study-level information: From the United States, Italy and Spain came samples of acute and convalescent COVID-19.

Authors' methods: Quantification of nucleated cells was approximated via reference gene primer amplification. Assay: immunoSEQ multiplex PCR; the TCRdb copy retains only in-frame clones and omits some. Clone size and the V and J calls come from that table; the DNA yielded D and trimming. The sample yields 65,000 to 70,000 clones, 65% to 90% seen once. The trim removed 5 bases at V and 7 bases at J, leaving 6 bases unmatched. The CDR3 is made up of 15 amino acids. Germline CDR1 reads MNHEY; CDR2 reads SVGEGT. The TCR was taken from a man at least 80 years old with acute or convalescent COVID-19. The chain has TRBV6-2 or TRBV6-3 and TRBJ2-1, with TRBD2 identical over 12 bases. Sequencing used peripheral blood. This CDR3 is CASSRGLAGRNEQFF. The CDR3 bases are TGTGCCAGCAGTCGTGGACTAGCGGGAAGGAATGAGCAGTTCTTC.